These 20 T cell receptor beta chains were sequenced from one sample in a study of T cell changes during pregnancy in multiple sclerosis (dated by TCRdb to between 2018 and 2020). The library relied on the immunoSEQ multiplex PCR assay. The clones in this table, taken by TCRdb from immuneACCESS, are in-frame only. Not every clone is retained; where verified, under half of the shortfall comes from an unresolved V gene, and the cause of the rest is unknown. The table for this sample lists some 64,000 clones; more than 90% of them were counted only once. The ten largest clonotypes hold about 2.1% of the sample. The starting material was peripheral blood, obtained in the first trimester of pregnancy. The receptors stem from a female donor with multiple sclerosis, enrolled in a pregnancy study.

The chain has TRBV7-7 and TRBJ2-5, with a tentative D call TRBD2 (7 bases). CDR1 and CDR2 from the germline V gene are SSHAT and FNYEAQ (reference sequence). This CDR3 is 13 amino acids long. V dropped 3 bases and J dropped 5 bases, with 10 bases sitting between them. The CDR3 DNA reads as TGTGCCAGCAGCTTGGGGGGGCTGGAGACCCAGTACTTC. Its translation is CASSLGGLETQYF.

The genes are TRBV2 and TRBJ2-1; 16 bases are a match to TRBD2. This CDR3 is 19 amino acids long. The V gene's germline CDR1 is SNHLY and CDR2 FYNNEI. Trimming cost V 5 bases and J 7 bases; bases outside gene matches: 14. CDR3: CASSPPVGLAGGFRNEQFF. DNA of the CDR3: TGTGCCAGCAGTCCTCCCGTGGGACTAGCGGGAGGGTTTAGGAATGAGCAGTTCTTC.

This clone showed up just once. The gene calls are TRBV19 and TRBJ1-4, with D tentatively TRBD1 (5 bases). The CDR3 extends over 14 amino acids. Germline lookup yields CDR1 LNHDA and CDR2 SQIVND (reference sequence). Trimming stripped 5 bases from V and 3 bases from J, with 10 bases between. The CDR3 region has the DNA TGTGCCAGTAGTGTACAGGTCGCTAATGAAAAACTGTTTTTT. It yields the protein CASSVQVANEKLFF.

This rearrangement joins TRBV28 to TRBJ1-1, with no clear D. The V and J ends lost 3 bases and 6 bases respectively, with 11 bases between them. The CDR3 sequence is 13 residues long. Germline CDR1 MDHEN, CDR2 SYDVKM. The CDR3 loop is CASSFVISPEAFF. DNA for the CDR3: TGTGCCAGCAGTTTCGTTATTTCCCCTGAAGCTTTCTTT.

The chain uses TRBV30 and TRBJ1-2; 9 nucleotides line up with TRBD1. Germline CDR1 reads GTSNPN; CDR2 reads SVGIG (reference sequence). This CDR3 contains 14 residues. Trimming removed 1 base from V and 4 bases from J; junction bases left unmatched: 4. The CDR3 coding sequence is TGTGCCTGGAGTGCGGACAGGGGAATCTATGGCTACACCTTC. Its protein product is CAWSADRGIYGYTF.

The chain uses TRBV2 and TRBJ2-3; 10 nucleotides line up with TRBD1. Unmatched junction bases numbered 5, after V lost 7 bases and J lost 4 bases. Germline assignment: CDR1 SNHLY and CDR2 FYNNEI. The CDR3 length is 14 residues. The CDR3 region has the DNA TGTGCCAGCACCCTGACAGGGGGCGCAGATACGCAGTATTTT. Its protein is CASTLTGGADTQYF.

The table lists this clone with a count of one. The chain is built from TRBV27 and TRBJ1-5; tentative D call: TRBD1 (6 bases). The germline V gene encodes CDR1 MNHEY and CDR2 SMNVEV (reference sequence). Between the trimmed V and J ends, which lost 5 bases and 6 bases, there was a span of 23 bases. The CDR3 totals 17 residues. CDR3 nucleotide sequence: TGTGCCAGCAGTCCCATGGGAGGGGGTGGAAAGTTTCAGCCCCAGCATTTT. Protein: CASSPMGGGGKFQPQHF.

The V call is TRBV19, the J call TRBJ1-2; 7 bases are a match to TRBD1. The junction had 11 bases not matched to a gene; V was cut back by 5 bases and J by 5 bases. This CDR3 has 15 residues. Germline V gives CDR1 LNHDA, CDR2 SQIVND (reference sequence). This CDR3 is CASSSGQERAYGYTF. DNA of the CDR3: TGTGCCAGTAGTTCAGGACAGGAGCGAGCGTATGGCTACACCTTC.

The chain combines TRBV25-1 with TRBJ2-2; D is possibly TRBD1 (6 bases). V lost 1 base to trimming and J lost 4 bases, with 10 bases between them. The V gene's germline CDR1 is MGHDK and CDR2 SYGVNS. The CDR3 is 15 residues long. CDR3 region: CASSESGTRTGELFF. The CDR3 bases are TGTGCCAGCAGTGAATCCGGGACACGCACCGGGGAGCTGTTTTTT.

The chain is built from TRBV19 and TRBJ1-1; TRBD1 is a possible D gene (5 bases). The CDR3 is made up of 16 amino acids. Deletions cut 7 bases from V and 1 base from J, with 19 bases between. Germline values: CDR1 LNHDA, CDR2 SQIVND (reference sequence). In DNA, the CDR3 is TGTGCCAGTATTTTCACTGCAGGGCCAACGAACACTGAAGCTTTCTTT. Its translation is CASIFTAGPTNTEAFF.

The genes are TRBV6-1 and TRBJ2-7; D might be TRBD2 (6 bases). Trimming cost V 6 bases and J 0 bases, with 15 bases left between them. The CDR3 runs to 15 residues. Germline values: CDR1 MNHNS, CDR2 SASEGT. CDR3 sequence (DNA): TGTGCCAGCAGAAAGGAGGGGATAAGCTCCTACGAGCAGTACTTC. Its protein product is CASRKEGISSYEQYF.

The genes are TRBV9 and TRBJ2-3, with 7 bases identical to TRBD2. In germline, CDR1 is SGDLS, CDR2 YYNGEE. The CDR3 has 15 amino acids. The ends lost 0 bases at V and 4 bases at J; junction bases unmatched: 5. The CDR3 protein is CASSVGGGVADTQYF. In DNA, the CDR3 is TGTGCCAGCAGCGTAGGGGGGGGAGTCGCAGATACGCAGTATTTT. Together with reference TRBV9 and TRBJ2-3, the CDR3 gives the full variable domain: DSGVTQTPKHLITATGQRVTLRCSPRSGDLSVYWYQQSLDQGLQFLIQYYNGEERAKGNILERFSAQQFPDLHSELNLSSLELGDSALYFCASSVGGGVADTQYFGPGTRLTVL.

The chain recombines TRBV5-1 with TRBJ1-4, with TRBD1 identical over 9 bases. Germline CDR1 is SGHRS and CDR2 is YFSETQ. This CDR3 is built from 14 residues. Trimming took 4 bases from V and 6 from J; bases not matched to a gene: 4. CDR3 protein: CASSSRTGDEKLFF. CDR3 sequence (DNA): TGCGCCAGCAGCAGCCGGACAGGGGATGAAAAACTGTTTTTT.

This rearrangement joins TRBV5-1 to TRBJ2-7; TRBD2 aligns across 12 bases. In germline, CDR1 is SGHRS, CDR2 YFSETQ. The junction had 19 bases not matched to a gene; V was cut back by 0 bases and J by 0 bases. The CDR3 spans 22 residues. DNA for the CDR3: TGCGCCAGCAGCTTGGCCCCAGGAACAGGGGGTAGACTAGCGGGGGTCTCCTACGAGCAGTACTTC. This gives the protein CASSLAPGTGGRLAGVSYEQYF.

The chain joins TRBV5-1 to TRBJ1-2, with 7 bases lining up with TRBD1. Per the germline V gene, CDR1 is SGHRS and CDR2 is YFSETQ. V shed 0 bases, J shed 4 bases, and the junction held 9 bases outside the gene matches. This CDR3 contains 16 residues. CDR3 residues: CASSLEGRGRGYGYTF. CDR3 nucleotide sequence: TGCGCCAGCAGCTTGGAGGGTAGGGGGCGAGGCTATGGCTACACCTTC.

This chain joins TRBV15 and TRBJ1-5; TRBD1 matches at 7 bases. The CDR3 has 14 amino acids. Germline V gives CDR1 LNHNV, CDR2 YYDKDF (reference sequence). V lost 6 bases to trimming and J lost 4 bases; unmatched junction nucleotides: 6. Here the CDR3 DNA reads TGTGCCACCAGGGTGACAGGGAAGAATCAGCCCCAGCATTTT. Its translation: CATRVTGKNQPQHF. Full variable domain (outside the CDR3, taken from reference TRBV15 and TRBJ1-5): DAMVIQNPRYQVTQFGKPVTLSCSQTLNHNVMYWYQQKSSQAPKLLFHYYDKDFNNEADTPDNFQSRRPNTSFCFLDIRSPGLGDTAMYLCATRVTGKNQPQHFGDGTRLSIL.

The V call is TRBV11-2, the J call TRBJ2-1, with TRBD2 identical over 8 bases. Germline assignment: CDR1 SGHAT and CDR2 FQNNGV. The CDR3 has 15 amino acids. V lost 5 bases and J lost 6; bases outside the gene matches: 9. The CDR3 spells CASSQETSASNEQFF. CDR3 nucleotides: TGTGCCAGCAGCCAAGAGACTAGCGCGAGCAATGAGCAGTTCTTC.

The J gene is TRBJ2-2, the V gene TRBV5-4; TRBD1 matches at 7 bases. Per germline, CDR1 SGHNT and CDR2 YYREEE (reference sequence). V gave up 0 bases and J gave up 6 bases; unmatched junction bases: 2. The CDR3 is 14 amino acids. In DNA form, the CDR3 reads TGTGCCAGCAGCTTGGAGGGGGCGGCCGGGGAGCTGTTTTTT. Encoded protein: CASSLEGAAGELFF.

The chain has TRBV7-9 and TRBJ2-1, with a tentative D call TRBD1 (6 bases). The length of the CDR3 is 12 residues. V was trimmed by 5 bases and J by 7 bases, leaving 9 bases between them. Looked up from germline, CDR1 is SEHNR and CDR2 is FQNEAQ (reference sequence). The CDR3 bases are TGTGCCAGCAGCACCAGGGGAAATGAGCAGTTCTTC. Protein sequence: CASSTRGNEQFF.

V and J are TRBV7-2 and TRBJ1-1; D is unresolved. Between the trimmed V and J ends, which lost 5 bases and 3 bases, there was a span of 7 bases. The CDR3 loop spans 12 amino acids. Germline loops: CDR1 SGHTA, CDR2 FQGNSA. For the CDR3, the DNA is TGTGCCAGCAGCCCGGGGTACACTGAAGCTTTCTTT. Encoded protein: CASSPGYTEAFF.